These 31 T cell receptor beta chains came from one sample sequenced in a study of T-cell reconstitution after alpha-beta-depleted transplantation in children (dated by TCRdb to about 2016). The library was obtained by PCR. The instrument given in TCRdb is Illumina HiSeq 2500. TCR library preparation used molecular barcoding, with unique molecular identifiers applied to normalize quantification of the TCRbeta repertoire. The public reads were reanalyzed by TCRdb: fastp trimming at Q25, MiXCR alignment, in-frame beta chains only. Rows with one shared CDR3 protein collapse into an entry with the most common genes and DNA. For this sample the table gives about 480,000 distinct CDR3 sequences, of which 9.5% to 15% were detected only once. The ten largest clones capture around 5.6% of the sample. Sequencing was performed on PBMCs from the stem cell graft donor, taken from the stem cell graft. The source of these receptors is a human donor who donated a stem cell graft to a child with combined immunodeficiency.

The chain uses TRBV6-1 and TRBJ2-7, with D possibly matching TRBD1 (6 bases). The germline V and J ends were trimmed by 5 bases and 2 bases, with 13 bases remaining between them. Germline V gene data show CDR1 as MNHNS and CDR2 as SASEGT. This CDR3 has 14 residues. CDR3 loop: CASSIRDIAYEQYF. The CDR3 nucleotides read TGTGCCAGCAGTATCCGGGACATCGCCTACGAGCAGTACTTC.

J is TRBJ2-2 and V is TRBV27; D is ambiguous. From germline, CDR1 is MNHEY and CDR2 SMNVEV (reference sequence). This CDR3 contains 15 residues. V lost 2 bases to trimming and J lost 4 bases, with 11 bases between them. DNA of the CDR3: TGTGCCAGCAGTTTAGGCAGGTTCGTCACCGGGGAGCTGTTTTTT. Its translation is CASSLGRFVTGELFF.

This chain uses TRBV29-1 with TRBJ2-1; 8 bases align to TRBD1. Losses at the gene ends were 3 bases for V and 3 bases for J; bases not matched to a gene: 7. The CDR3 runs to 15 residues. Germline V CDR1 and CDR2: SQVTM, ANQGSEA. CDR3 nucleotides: TGCAGCGTTGAGGGGACAGGAATGTTCTACAATGAGCAGTTCTTC. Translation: CSVEGTGMFYNEQFF.

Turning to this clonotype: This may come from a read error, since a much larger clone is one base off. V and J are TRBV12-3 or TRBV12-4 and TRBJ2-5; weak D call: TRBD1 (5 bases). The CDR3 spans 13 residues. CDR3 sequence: CASRRQIGEAQYF. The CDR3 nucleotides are TGTGCCAGCAGGAGACAGATAGGAGAGGCCCAGTACTTC.

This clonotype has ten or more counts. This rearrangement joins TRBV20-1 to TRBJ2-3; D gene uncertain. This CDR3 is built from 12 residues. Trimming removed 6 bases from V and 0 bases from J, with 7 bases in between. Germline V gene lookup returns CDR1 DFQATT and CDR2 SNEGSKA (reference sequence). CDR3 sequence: CSAPLSTDTQYF. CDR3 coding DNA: TGCAGTGCGCCTCTAAGCACAGATACGCAGTATTTT.

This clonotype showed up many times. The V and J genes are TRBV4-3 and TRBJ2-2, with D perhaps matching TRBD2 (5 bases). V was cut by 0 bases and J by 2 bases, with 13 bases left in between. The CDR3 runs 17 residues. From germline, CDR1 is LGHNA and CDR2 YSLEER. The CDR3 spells CASSQEDLAANTGELFF. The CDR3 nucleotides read TGCGCCAGCAGCCAAGAGGACTTGGCGGCAAACACCGGGGAGCTGTTTTTT.

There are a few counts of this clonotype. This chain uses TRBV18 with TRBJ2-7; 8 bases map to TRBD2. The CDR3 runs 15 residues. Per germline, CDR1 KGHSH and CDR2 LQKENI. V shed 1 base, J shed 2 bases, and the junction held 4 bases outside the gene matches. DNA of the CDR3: TGTGCCAGCTCACCACTAACTAGCGGCACCTACGAGCAGTACTTC. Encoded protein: CASSPLTSGTYEQYF.

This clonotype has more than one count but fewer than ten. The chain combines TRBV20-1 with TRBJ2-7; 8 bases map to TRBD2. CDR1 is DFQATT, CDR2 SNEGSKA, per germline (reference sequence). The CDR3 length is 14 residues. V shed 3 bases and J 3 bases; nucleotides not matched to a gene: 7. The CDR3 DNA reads TGCAGTGCTAGTAGCGGGACTACACGCTACGAGCAGTACTTC. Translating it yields CSASSGTTRYEQYF.

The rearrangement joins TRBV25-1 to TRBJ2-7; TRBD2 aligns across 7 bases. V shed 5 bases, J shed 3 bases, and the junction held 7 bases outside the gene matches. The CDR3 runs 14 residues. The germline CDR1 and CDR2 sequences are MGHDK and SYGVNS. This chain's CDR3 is CASSLWGGNYEQYF. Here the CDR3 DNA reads TGTGCCAGCAGTTTATGGGGGGGGAACTACGAGCAGTACTTC.

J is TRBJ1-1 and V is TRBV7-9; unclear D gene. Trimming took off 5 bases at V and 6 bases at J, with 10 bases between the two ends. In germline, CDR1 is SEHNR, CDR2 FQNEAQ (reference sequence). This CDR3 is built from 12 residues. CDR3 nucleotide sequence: TGTGCCAGCAGCGACGGAGTGGCTGAAGCTTTCTTT. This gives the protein CASSDGVAEAFF.

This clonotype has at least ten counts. The CDR3 loop is CASTLGTHTDTQYF. Written as DNA, the CDR3 is TGTGCCAGCACCCTGGGGACCCACACAGATACGCAGTATTTT. The chain recombines TRBV12-3 or TRBV12-4 with TRBJ2-3; D tentatively reads TRBD1 or TRBD2 (5 bases each). V lost 7 bases and J 2 bases, leaving 13 bases between the germline ends. This CDR3 is built from 14 residues.

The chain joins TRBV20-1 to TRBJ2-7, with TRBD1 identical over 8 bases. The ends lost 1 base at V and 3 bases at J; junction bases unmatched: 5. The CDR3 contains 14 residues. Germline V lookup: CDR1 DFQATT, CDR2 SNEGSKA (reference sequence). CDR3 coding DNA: TGCAGTGCTAGAGGTGGTGACAGGGGCTACGAGCAGTACTTC. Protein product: CSARGGDRGYEQYF.

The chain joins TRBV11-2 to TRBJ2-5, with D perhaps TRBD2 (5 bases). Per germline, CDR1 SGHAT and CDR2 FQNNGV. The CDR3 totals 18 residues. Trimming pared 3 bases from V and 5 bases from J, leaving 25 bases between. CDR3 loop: CASSFLVLSGGGMETQYF. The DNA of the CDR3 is TGTGCCAGCAGCTTCCTAGTCCTCTCGGGCGGAGGAATGGAGACCCAGTACTTC.

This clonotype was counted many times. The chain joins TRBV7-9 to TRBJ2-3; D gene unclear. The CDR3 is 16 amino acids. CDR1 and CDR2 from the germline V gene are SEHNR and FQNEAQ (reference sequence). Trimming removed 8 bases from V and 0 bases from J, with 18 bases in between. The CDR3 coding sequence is TGTGCCAGCGCCCCCCGGCGCGCAGGTAGCACAGATACGCAGTATTTT. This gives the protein CASAPRRAGSTDTQYF.

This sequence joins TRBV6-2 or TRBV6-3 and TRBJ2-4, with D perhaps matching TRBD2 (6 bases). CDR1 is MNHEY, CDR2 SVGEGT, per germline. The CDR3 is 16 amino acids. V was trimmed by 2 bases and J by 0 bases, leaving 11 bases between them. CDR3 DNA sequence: TGTGCCAGCAGTTACGCGGGGCTCCAAGCCAAAAACATTCAGTACTTC. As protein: CASSYAGLQAKNIQYF.

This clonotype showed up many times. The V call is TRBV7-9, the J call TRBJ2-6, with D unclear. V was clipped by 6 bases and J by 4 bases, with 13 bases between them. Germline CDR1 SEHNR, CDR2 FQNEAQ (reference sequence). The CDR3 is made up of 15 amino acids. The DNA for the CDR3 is TGTGCCAGCAGTTCGCCCCTGTGGGGGGCCAACGTCCTGACTTTC. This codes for CASSSPLWGANVLTF.

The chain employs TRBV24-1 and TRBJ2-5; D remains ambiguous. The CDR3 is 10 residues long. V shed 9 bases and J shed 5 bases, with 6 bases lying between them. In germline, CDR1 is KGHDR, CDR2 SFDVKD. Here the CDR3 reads CATPMETQYF. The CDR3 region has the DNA TGTGCCACCCCAATGGAGACCCAGTACTTC.

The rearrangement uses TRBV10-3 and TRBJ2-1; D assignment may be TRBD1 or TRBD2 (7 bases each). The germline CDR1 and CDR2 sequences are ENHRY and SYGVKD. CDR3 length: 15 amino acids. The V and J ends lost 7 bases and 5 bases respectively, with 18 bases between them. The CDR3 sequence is CAIKGGTEVDNEQFF. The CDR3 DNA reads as TGTGCCATCAAGGGGGGGACAGAAGTAGACAATGAGCAGTTCTTC.

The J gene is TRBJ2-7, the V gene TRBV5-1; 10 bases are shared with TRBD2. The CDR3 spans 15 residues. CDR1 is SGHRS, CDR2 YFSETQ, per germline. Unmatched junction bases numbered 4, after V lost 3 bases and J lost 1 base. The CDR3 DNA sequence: TGCGCCAGCAGCTCGTGGACTAGCGGATCCTACGAGCAGTACTTC. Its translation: CASSSWTSGSYEQYF.

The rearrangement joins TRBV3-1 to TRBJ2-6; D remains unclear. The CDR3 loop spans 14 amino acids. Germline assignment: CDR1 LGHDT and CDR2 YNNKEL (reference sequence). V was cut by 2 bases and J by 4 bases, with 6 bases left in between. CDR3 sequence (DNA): TGTGCCAGCAGCCAATCCGCAGGGGCCAACGTCCTGACTTTC. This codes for CASSQSAGANVLTF. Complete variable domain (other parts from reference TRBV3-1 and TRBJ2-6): DTAVSQTPKYLVTQMGNDKSIKCEQNLGHDTMYWYKQDSKKFLKIMFSYNNKELIINETVPNRFSPKSPDKAHLNLHINSLELGDSAVYFCASSQSAGANVLTFGAGSRLTVL.

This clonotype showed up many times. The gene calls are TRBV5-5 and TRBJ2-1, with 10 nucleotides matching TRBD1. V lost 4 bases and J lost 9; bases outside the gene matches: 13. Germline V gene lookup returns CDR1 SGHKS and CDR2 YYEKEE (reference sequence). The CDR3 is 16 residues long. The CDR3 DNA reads TGTGCCAGCAGCCTGACAGGGGGCGACCGTCGCGTTGAGCAGTTCTTC. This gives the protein CASSLTGGDRRVEQFF.

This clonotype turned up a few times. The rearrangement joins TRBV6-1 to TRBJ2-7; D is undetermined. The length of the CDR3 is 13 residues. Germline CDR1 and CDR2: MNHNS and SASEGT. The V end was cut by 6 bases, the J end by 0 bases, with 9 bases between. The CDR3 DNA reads TGTGCCAGCAGCCTTTTTCCCTCCTACGAGCAGTACTTC. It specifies CASSLFPSYEQYF.

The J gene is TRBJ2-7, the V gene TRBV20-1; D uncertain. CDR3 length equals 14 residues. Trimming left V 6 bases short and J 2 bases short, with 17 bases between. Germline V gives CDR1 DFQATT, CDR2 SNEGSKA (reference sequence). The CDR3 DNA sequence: TGCAGTGCCAAAGAGTTCCAGGCCGCCTACGAGCAGTACTTC. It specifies CSAKEFQAAYEQYF.

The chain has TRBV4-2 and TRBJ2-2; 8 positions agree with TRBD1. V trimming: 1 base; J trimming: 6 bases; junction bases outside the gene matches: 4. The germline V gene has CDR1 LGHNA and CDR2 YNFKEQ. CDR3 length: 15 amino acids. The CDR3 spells CASSQATGEAGELFF. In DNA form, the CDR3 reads TGTGCCAGCAGCCAAGCGACAGGGGAGGCCGGGGAGCTGTTTTTT.

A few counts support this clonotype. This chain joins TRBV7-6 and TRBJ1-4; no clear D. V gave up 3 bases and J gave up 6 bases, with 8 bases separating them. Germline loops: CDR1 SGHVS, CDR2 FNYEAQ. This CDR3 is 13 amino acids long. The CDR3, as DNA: TGTGCCAGCAGCTTGGGTTTTGATGAAAAACTGTTTTTT. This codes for CASSLGFDEKLFF.

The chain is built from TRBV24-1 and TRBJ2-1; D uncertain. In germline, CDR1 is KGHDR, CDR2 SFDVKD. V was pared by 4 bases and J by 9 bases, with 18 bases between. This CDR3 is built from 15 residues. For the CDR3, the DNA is TGTGCCACCAGTGACCCCCTGTCGCGAGGAATTGAGCAGTTCTTC. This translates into CATSDPLSRGIEQFF.

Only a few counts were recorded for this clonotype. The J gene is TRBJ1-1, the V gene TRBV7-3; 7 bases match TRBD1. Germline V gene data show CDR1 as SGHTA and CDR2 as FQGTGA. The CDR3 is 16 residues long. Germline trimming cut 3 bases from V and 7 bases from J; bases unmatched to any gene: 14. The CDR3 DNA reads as TGTGCCAGCAGCTTCTTAGGGGGCAGCCTTGGGGGTGAAGCTTTCTTT. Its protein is CASSFLGGSLGGEAFF.

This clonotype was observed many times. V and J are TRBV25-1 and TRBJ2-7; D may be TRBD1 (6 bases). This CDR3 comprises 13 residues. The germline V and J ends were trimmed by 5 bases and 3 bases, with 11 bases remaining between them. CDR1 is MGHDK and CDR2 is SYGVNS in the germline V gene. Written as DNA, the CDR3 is TGTGCCAGCAGTCGGGACACCCTCTACGAGCAGTACTTC. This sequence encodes CASSRDTLYEQYF.

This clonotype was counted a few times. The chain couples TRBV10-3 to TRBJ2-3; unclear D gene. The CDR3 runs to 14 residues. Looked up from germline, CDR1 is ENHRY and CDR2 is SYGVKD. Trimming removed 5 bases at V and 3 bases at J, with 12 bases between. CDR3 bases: TGTGCCATCAGTCCCTTCAGTGATACAGATACGCAGTATTTT. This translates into CAISPFSDTDTQYF.

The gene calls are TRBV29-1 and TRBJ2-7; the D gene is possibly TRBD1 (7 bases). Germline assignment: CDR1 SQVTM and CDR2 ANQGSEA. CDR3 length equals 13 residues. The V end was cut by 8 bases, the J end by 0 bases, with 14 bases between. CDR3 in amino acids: CSTRGTDSYEQYF. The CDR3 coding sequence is TGCAGCACCCGCGGGACAGACTCCTACGAGCAGTACTTC.

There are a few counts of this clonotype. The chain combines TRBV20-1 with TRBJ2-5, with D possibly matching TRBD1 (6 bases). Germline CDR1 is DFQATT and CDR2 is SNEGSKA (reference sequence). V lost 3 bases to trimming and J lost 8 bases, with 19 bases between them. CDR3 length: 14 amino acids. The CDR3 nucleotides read TGCAGTGCTAGGGTGACAGGCCCCCGGGGAACCCAGTACTTC. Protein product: CSARVTGPRGTQYF.